Detailed here is one T cell receptor (beta chain). Its antigen is not known. The protocol was immunoSEQ multiplex PCR, while the TCRdb copy is restricted to in-frame clones and leaves out a portion. Of fewer than 25,000 clones listed, over 80% are singletons. The germline gives CDR1 MNHEY, CDR2 SMNVEV (reference sequence). Trimming left V 6 bases short and J 5 bases short, with 14 bases between. This CDR3 is built from 13 residues. The sample is drawn from a study of OX40 agonist ivuxolimab in advanced cancers. Findings and caveats of the study: Also showing low normalized T-cell clonal expansion were some of the nonresponders. Relative to CD4+, CD8+ T cells held more expanded clones on average.

This specimen consisted of CD4+ or CD8+ T cells sorted from blood, obtained in a trial of the OX40 agonist ivuxolimab. The chain links TRBV27 to TRBJ2-7; D may be TRBD1 (5 bases). The receptor comes from an adult with an advanced solid tumor such as melanoma, head and neck, liver or kidney cancer. The CDR3 region has the DNA TGTGCCAGCAGAAACTCAAGACAGAACGAGCAGTACTTC. It is translated as CASRNSRQNEQYF.